Following are 4 T cell receptor beta chains from one sample sequenced in a study of cytomegalovirus exposure and HLA in healthy donors. Use of 60 Vbeta and 13 Jbeta primers characterized the PCR. Profiling relied on immunoSEQ multiplex PCR, and the TCRdb table lists in-frame clones only, not all of them. The repertoire consists of about 150,000 clones, with around 80% occurring once and the leading ten covering roughly 1.4%. Specimen: PBMCs. These receptors came from a woman in her 30s in good health and CMV-seropositive.

V gene TRBV9 combines with J gene TRBJ1-2; D may be TRBD1 (6 bases). The CDR3 extends over 16 amino acids. V was clipped by 4 bases and J by 8 bases, with 24 bases between them. Per germline, CDR1 SGDLS and CDR2 YYNGEE. CDR3 in amino acids: CASSPPLGDRMGGYTF. In nucleotides, the CDR3 is TGTGCCAGCAGCCCCCCCCTTGGTGACAGGATGGGAGGCTACACCTTC.

V and J are TRBV2 and TRBJ2-5, with D tentatively TRBD2 (6 bases). CDR3 length: 16 amino acids. The V and J ends lost 4 bases and 1 base respectively, with 16 bases between them. Germline loops: CDR1 SNHLY, CDR2 FYNNEI. CDR3 sequence reads: CASSGGSGPLQETQYF. The CDR3 coding sequence is TGTGCCAGCAGTGGGGGGAGCGGGCCTCTCCAAGAGACCCAGTACTTC. Combining the CDR3 with reference TRBV2 and TRBJ2-5 gives the whole variable domain EPEVTQTPSHQVTQMGQEVILRCVPISNHLYFYWYRQILGQKVEFLVSFYNNEISEKSEIFDDQFSVERPDGSNFTLKIRSTKLEDSAMYFCASSGGSGPLQETQYFGPGTRLLVL.

This clone was seen only a few times. This chain joins TRBV29-1 and TRBJ2-5; tentative D call: TRBD2 (6 bases). The germline V and J ends were trimmed by 6 bases and 3 bases, with 14 bases remaining between them. The CDR3 covers 13 residues. Germline lookup yields CDR1 SQVTM and CDR2 ANQGSEA. CDR3 amino acids: CSVCFSGEETQYF. CDR3 DNA sequence: TGCAGCGTCTGCTTCTCGGGGGAAGAGACCCAGTACTTC.

The chain uses TRBV5-6 and TRBJ2-5; D perhaps matches TRBD2 (5 bases). With 5 bases removed from V and 5 bases from J, the gap between germline ends came to 19 bases. The germline V gene encodes CDR1 SGHDT and CDR2 YYEEEE. CDR3 length: 15 amino acids. CDR3 sequence (DNA): TGTGCCAGCAGTTTGTTTAGCGTGGTTTGGGAGACCCAGTACTTC. Its protein is CASSLFSVVWETQYF.